A single sample gave rise to the 11 T cell receptor beta chains below, sequenced in a study of blood T cells in healthy people across ages (dated by TCRdb to between 2015 and 2016). Libraries were prepared through 5' RACE. Instrument used: Illumina HiSeq 2500. A second roughly 6 to 12 cycle PCR used a sample-barcoded 5' primer and a J-beta primer mix. TCRdb itself trimmed the public reads at Q25 with fastp, ran MiXCR and retained productive beta chains. All rows with the same CDR3 protein become a single entry with the most common DNA and genes. Counted in this sample were 780,000 or so distinct CDR3 sequences; about 48% of them appeared once. About 42% of the sample lies in the top ten. The sequencing input was blood. These receptors all come from a man at least 80 years old in good health.

The chain has TRBV7-6 and TRBJ1-4; 9 bases line up with TRBD1. Trimming at V came to 3 bases and at J to 8 bases, leaving 4 bases not matched to a gene. Looked up from germline, CDR1 is SGHVS and CDR2 is FNYEAQ. The CDR3 totals 14 residues. CDR3 nucleotides: TGTGCCAGCAGCTTTGACAGGGGGTCGGAAAAACTGTTTTTT. Translating it yields CASSFDRGSEKLFF.

This chain uses TRBV11-2 with TRBJ2-3, with TRBD2 matching 9 bases. The J segment lost 6 bases and the V segment lost 1 base, leaving 8 bases of the junction unmatched. The CDR3 totals 16 residues. The germline gives CDR1 SGHAT, CDR2 FQNNGV. The CDR3 reads CASSLVGGRAADTQYF. The CDR3 coding sequence is TGTGCCAGCAGCTTAGTCGGCGGGAGGGCCGCGGATACGCAGTATTTT.

This chain uses TRBV7-2 with TRBJ1-5; 9 nucleotides line up with TRBD1. Looked up from germline, CDR1 is SGHTA and CDR2 is FQGNSA. The CDR3 has 14 amino acids. V gave up 4 bases and J gave up 6 bases; unmatched junction bases: 4. The chain's CDR3 is CASSSGTGTQPQHF. The CDR3 DNA is TGTGCCAGCAGCTCCGGGACAGGGACTCAGCCCCAGCATTTT.

The rearrangement links TRBV10-1 to TRBJ2-7; D tentatively reads TRBD1 or TRBD2 (5 bases each). This CDR3 has 14 residues. Per the germline V gene, CDR1 is WNHNN and CDR2 is SYGVQD (reference sequence). The germline V and J ends were trimmed by 4 bases and 0 bases, with 10 bases remaining between them. CDR3 coding DNA: TGCGCCAGCAGTGGGGGACCCAGCTCCTACGAGCAGTACTTC. This codes for CASSGGPSSYEQYF.

This chain connects TRBV28 to TRBJ2-4; D remains ambiguous. The DNA matches TRBJ2-7 better at its end, which makes the J call doubtful. This CDR3 is built from 15 residues. Germline-derived CDR1 and CDR2 are MDHEN and SYDVKM. CDR3 bases: TGTGCCAGCAGTTCCCCGGCAGCTAACTCTTACGAGCAGTACTTC. Protein sequence: CASSSPAANSYEQYF.

The chain uses TRBV6-5 and TRBJ2-3; perhaps TRBD2 as D (6 bases). The germline V gene encodes CDR1 MNHEY and CDR2 SVGAGI. V lost 4 bases and J lost 6, with 11 bases in between. The length of the CDR3 is 13 residues. The CDR3 loop reads CASSSTSRDTQYF. CDR3 DNA sequence: TGTGCCAGCAGTTCCACTAGCAGGGATACGCAGTATTTT.

The chain recombines TRBV28 with TRBJ2-7; D could derive from TRBD1 or TRBD2 (5 bases each). V dropped 9 bases and J dropped 2 bases, with 14 bases sitting between them. The CDR3 covers 13 residues. Germline CDR1 MDHEN, CDR2 SYDVKM. The CDR3 coding sequence is TGTGCCAGTCTGGGAGTGGGGGCCTACGAGCAGTACTTC. It is translated as CASLGVGAYEQYF.

Regarding this clonotype: An end of the junction does not agree with germline; a read error may underlie this. This chain joins TRBV27 and TRBJ2-7; a weak D match, TRBD2 (5 bases). Germline V gives CDR1 MNHEY, CDR2 SMNVEV (reference sequence). The CDR3 runs to 15 residues. The DNA for the CDR3 is TGTGCCAGCAGCTTATCGGAGGCGGAGTCCGGCGAGCAGTACTTC. Amino acids: CASSLSEAESGEQYF.

This clonotype was counted a few times. The chain recombines TRBV12-3 or TRBV12-4 with TRBJ1-4, with 12 bases that match TRBD1. V shed 5 bases and J 7 bases; nucleotides not matched to a gene: 11. The CDR3 has 17 residues. As DNA, the CDR3 is TGTGCCAGCAGTCTCTCCGGGACAGGGGGCCCCCGTGAAAAACTGTTTTTT. It encodes CASSLSGTGGPREKLFF.

This chain joins TRBV20-1 and TRBJ2-7; D remains unclear. This CDR3 spans 13 amino acids. V was pared by 2 bases and J by 3 bases, with 11 bases between. Germline CDR1 and CDR2: DFQATT and SNEGSKA (reference sequence). CDR3 sequence reads: CSARPGFGYEQYF. In DNA form, the CDR3 reads TGCAGTGCTAGACCCGGGTTTGGCTACGAGCAGTACTTC.

In its sample, this clonotype was seen a few times. The chain is built from TRBV7-2 and TRBJ2-1; D is ambiguous. This CDR3 has 15 amino acids. V shed 1 base and J shed 7 bases, with 14 bases lying between them. Germline V gene data show CDR1 as SGHTA and CDR2 as FQGNSA. The CDR3, as DNA: TGTGCCAGCAGCTTAGATGGTGTCTTAATGAATGAGCAGTTCTTC. It specifies CASSLDGVLMNEQFF.